These 7 T cell receptor beta chains came from one sample sequenced in a study of cytomegalovirus exposure and HLA in healthy donors. PCR amplification relied on 60 Vbeta primers (plus 13 Jbeta primers). Here immunoSEQ multiplex PCR was the method, and the copy in TCRdb shows in-frame clones only, minus some. The sample contains some 170,000 clones, roughly 78% of which appear only once. What was sequenced was PBMCs. The source is a man aged 35-49 years in good health and CMV-seronegative.

A word on this clone: A read error may account for a junction end that differs from germline. V usage is TRBV5-4 and J usage is TRBJ2-3; possibly TRBD2 for D (5 bases). In germline, CDR1 is SGHNT, CDR2 YYREEE (reference sequence). This CDR3 contains 14 residues. Written as DNA, the CDR3 is TGTGTCAGCAGCTTGTCCGGGGGCACAGATACGCAGTATTTT. Amino acid sequence: CVSSLSGGTDTQYF.

This clone was seen a handful of times. The CDR3 loop is CASSLGGNRGNTEAFF. CDR3 DNA: TGTGCCAGCAGCTTGGGTGGCAACAGGGGGAACACTGAAGCTTTCTTT. This rearrangement joins TRBV5-5 to TRBJ1-1, with 7 bases aligning to TRBD1. The CDR3 sequence is 16 residues long. V was pared by 0 bases and J by 1 base, with 6 bases of the junction left unmatched. Germline V gene lookup returns CDR1 SGHKS and CDR2 YYEKEE (reference sequence).

V usage is TRBV11-3 and J usage is TRBJ2-1; 10 positions agree with TRBD2. Germline lookup yields CDR1 SGHNT and CDR2 YENEEA. The CDR3 totals 17 residues. The J segment lost 5 bases and the V segment lost 5 bases, leaving 12 bases of the junction unmatched. CDR3 amino acids: CASSPRTSGTPNNEQFF. The CDR3 bases are TGTGCCAGCAGCCCTCGGACTAGCGGAACTCCTAACAATGAGCAGTTCTTC.

The chain is built from TRBV5-4 and TRBJ2-7; 9 nucleotides agree with TRBD1. CDR1 is SGHNT, CDR2 YYREEE, per germline (reference sequence). The V segment lost 4 bases and the J segment 2 bases; nucleotides outside the gene matches: 1. The length of the CDR3 is 13 residues. The CDR3 loop reads CASSRDRAYEQYF. The CDR3 DNA is TGTGCCAGCAGCCGGGACAGGGCCTACGAGCAGTACTTC.

This clone was observed a few times. J is TRBJ2-6 and V is TRBV19; TRBD1 matches at 7 bases. CDR1 is LNHDA and CDR2 is SQIVND in the germline V gene (reference sequence). This CDR3 contains 17 residues. The junction had 11 bases not matched to a gene; V was cut back by 7 bases and J by 2 bases. For the CDR3, the DNA is TGTGCCAGTATCCCCGGGACAGAGAACGCTGGGGCCAACGTCCTGACTTTC. This sequence encodes CASIPGTENAGANVLTF.

The chain links TRBV28 to TRBJ1-1, with D possibly matching TRBD1 (5 bases). Germline values: CDR1 MDHEN, CDR2 SYDVKM. CDR3 length equals 14 residues. Trimming cost V 2 bases and J 8 bases, with 15 bases left between them. CDR3 bases: TGTGCCAGCAGTTTAGGGGCTCCTCCGCGGGAAGCTTTCTTT. Translating it yields CASSLGAPPREAFF.

On this clone: The same CDR3 also results from other DNA sequences found in this sample. The genes are TRBV28 and TRBJ2-5, with D unclear. This CDR3 has 11 residues. Trimming shortened V by 5 bases and J by 2 bases, and 3 bases separated the two germline ends. Per the germline V gene, CDR1 is MDHEN and CDR2 is SYDVKM. CDR3 bases: TGTGCCAGCAGTACTCAAGAGACCCAGTACTTC. Its protein product is CASSTQETQYF.